This is a list of T cell receptor beta chains from one sample in a study of T cells after somatic rescue of genetic block. Repertoires were generated with immunoSEQ multiplex PCR, while TCRdb's copy carries only in-frame clones and drops some. The data show 110,000 or so clones, around nine tenths seen once. The sequenced material came from peripheral blood mononuclear cells (PBMCs). These receptors all stem from a woman between 18 and 29 years old. The CDR3 runs from the conserved cysteine through the conserved F or W. Fields, in order: V gene, CDR3 protein.

TRBV6-5 CASSLAGGPTGELFF
TRBV4-3 CASSQGFGGAETQYF
TRBV10-3 CAIRQEGDEKLFF
TRBV29-1 CSVGGIGEKLFF
TRBV19 CASSIGGNGYTF
TRBV27 CASSLIPGNHNEKLFF
TRBV7-9 CASSLEEGPTEAFF
TRBV5-1 CASSVTGLTPGNTIYF
TRBV30 CAWSVRGRGTEAFF
TRBV7-8 CASSPDRPSEAFF
TRBV7-9 CASSPDRGDLYGYTF
TRBV18 CASSPSQREQYF
TRBV10-3 CAISASSLAGGPATQYF
TRBV30 CAWRVGTEAFF
TRBV2 CASSEVISYNEQFF
TRBV9 CASSVSQGGYGYTF
TRBV5-1 CASSPWGDSNQPQHF
TRBV7-9 CASSRDYGYTF
TRBV5-1 CASSLSGPQETQYF
TRBV27 CASSLLGLTGEETQYF
TRBV4-1 CASSQFAGANTEAFF
TRBV11-2 CASSLRPRDYNEQFF
TRBV21-1 CASSGSGGGSGSGYTF
TRBV27 CASSLARLGEQYF
TRBV19 CASSEDDSGNTIYF
TRBV11-1 CASSLSPTSGNYEQYF
TRBV7-3 CASSPLLTGRTYNEQFF
TRBV19 CASSAGAGYEQYF
TRBV4-2 CASSQEGTRSGQETQYF